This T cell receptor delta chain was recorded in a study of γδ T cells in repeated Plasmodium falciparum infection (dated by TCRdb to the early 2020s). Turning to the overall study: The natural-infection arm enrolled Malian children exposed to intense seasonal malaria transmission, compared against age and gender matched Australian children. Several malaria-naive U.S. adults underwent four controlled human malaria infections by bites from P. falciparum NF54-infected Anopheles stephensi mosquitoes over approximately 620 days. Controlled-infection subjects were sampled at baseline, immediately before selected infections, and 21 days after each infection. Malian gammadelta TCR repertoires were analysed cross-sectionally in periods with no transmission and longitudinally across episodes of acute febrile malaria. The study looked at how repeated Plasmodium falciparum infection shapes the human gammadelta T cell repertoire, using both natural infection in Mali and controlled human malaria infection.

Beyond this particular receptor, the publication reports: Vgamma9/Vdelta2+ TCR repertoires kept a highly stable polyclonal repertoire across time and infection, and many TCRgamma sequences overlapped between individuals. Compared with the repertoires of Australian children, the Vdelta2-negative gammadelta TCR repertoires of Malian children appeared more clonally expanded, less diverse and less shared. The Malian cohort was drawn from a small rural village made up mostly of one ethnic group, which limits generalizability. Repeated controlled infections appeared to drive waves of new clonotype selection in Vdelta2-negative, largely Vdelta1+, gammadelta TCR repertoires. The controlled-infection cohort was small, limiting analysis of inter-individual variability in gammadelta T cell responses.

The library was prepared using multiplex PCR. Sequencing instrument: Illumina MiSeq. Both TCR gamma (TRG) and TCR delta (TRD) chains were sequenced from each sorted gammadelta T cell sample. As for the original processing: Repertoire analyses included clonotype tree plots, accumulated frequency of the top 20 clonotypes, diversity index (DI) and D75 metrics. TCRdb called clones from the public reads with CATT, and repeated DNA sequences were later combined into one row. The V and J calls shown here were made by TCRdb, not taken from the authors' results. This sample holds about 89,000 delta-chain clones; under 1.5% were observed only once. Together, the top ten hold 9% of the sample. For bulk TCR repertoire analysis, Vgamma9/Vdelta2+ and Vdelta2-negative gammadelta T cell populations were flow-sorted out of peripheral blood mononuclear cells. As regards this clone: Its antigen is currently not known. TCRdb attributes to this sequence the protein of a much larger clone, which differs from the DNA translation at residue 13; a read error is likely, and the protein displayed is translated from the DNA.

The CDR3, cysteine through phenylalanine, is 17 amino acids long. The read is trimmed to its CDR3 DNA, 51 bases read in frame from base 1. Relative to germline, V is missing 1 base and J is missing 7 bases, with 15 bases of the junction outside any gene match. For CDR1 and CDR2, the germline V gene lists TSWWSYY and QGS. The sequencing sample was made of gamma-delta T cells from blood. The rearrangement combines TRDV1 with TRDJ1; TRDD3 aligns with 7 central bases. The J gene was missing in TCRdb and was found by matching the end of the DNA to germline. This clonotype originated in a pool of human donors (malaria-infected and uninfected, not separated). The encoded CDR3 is CALGEPPYGGIPGKLIF. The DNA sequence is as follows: TGTGCTCTTGGGGAACCGCCCTACGGGGGGATCCCAGGTAAACTCATCTTT.